The sequence of this T cell receptor (beta chain) was determined in a study of blood T cell repertoires in COVID-19. This clone was counted once. The CDR3 consists of 18 residues. V was pared by 5 bases and J by 7 bases, with 16 bases of the junction left unmatched. Germline V gene lookup returns CDR1 LNHDA and CDR2 SQIVND (reference sequence). Study processing details: Reference gene primers were amplified, and this amplification served to estimate nucleated cell counts. TCRdb's table, derived via immunoSEQ multiplex PCR, lists solely in-frame clones and lacks some. Clone size and V and J calls were adopted from that table, with D and trimming inferred from the DNA. Of 180,000 or so clones detected, around nine tenths appear once; the ten largest clones hold approximately 0.77%.

This TCR came from a woman aged 18-29 years who had recovered from COVID-19. Sample: PBMCs or T cells enriched from blood (not recorded which). This rearrangement joins TRBV19 to TRBJ2-5, with 13 positions matching TRBD2. The CDR3 sequence: CASSAFLRTSGSAGTQYF. Here the CDR3 DNA reads TGTGCCAGTAGTGCATTCCTCCGGACTAGCGGGAGTGCAGGGACCCAGTACTTC.